This is a list of T cell receptor beta chains from one sample in a study of T cell responses to AZD1222 COVID-19 vaccine. Clones were read by immunoSEQ multiplex PCR, and TCRdb kept only the in-frame ones, dropping some. The data contain about 190,000 clones, about 94% of them seen just once; the ten biggest clones take up roughly 10%. The sequenced sample was peripheral blood, obtained on day 0 of AZD1222 vaccination. These receptors were taken from an adult in good health. CDR3s include the opening cysteine and the closing phenylalanine or tryptophan. A D gene is named only where the DNA matches it firmly. Size values are once, few and many counts, or a class for expanded clones, and some rows have none.

V gene	clone size	D gene	J gene	CDR3 DNA	CDR3 protein
TRBV19	.	.	TRBJ2-2	TGTGCCAGTAGTACATCGGGGTTAGGGGGGGAGCTGTTTTTT	CASSTSGLGGELFF
TRBV29-1	.	TRBD1	TRBJ1-4	TGCAGCGCCCTAGGTCCAGGGGGTAGTTCAACTAATGAAAAACTGTTTTTT	CSALGPGGSSTNEKLFF
TRBV5-6	.	.	TRBJ2-1	TGTGCCAGCACCCCCCCTAACCGCCAGTGGAGGTCCTACAATGAGCAGTTCTTC	CASTPPNRQWRSYNEQFF
TRBV9	.	.	TRBJ2-3	TGTGCCAGCAGCGTAGGGGGTACAGATACGCAGTATTTT	CASSVGGTDTQYF
TRBV6-2/TRBV6-3	.	.	TRBJ1-4	TGTGCCAGCAGTTACGAGGGCAGGACGTCGCTTTTT	CASSYEGRTSLF
TRBV4-1	.	.	TRBJ2-3	TGCGCCAGCAGCCACGACGGATTGGGCACAGATACGCAGTATTTT	CASSHDGLGTDTQYF
TRBV9	once	.	TRBJ1-6	TGTGCCAGCAGCTCGGGGCAGGATAATTCACCCCTCCACTTT	CASSSGQDNSPLHF
TRBV6-5	.	.	TRBJ1-4	TGTGCCAGCAGTTACGTAGGGGAGGAAAAACTGTTTTTT	CASSYVGEEKLFF
TRBV19	.	TRBD2	TRBJ2-3	TGTGCCAGTACTCGACTAGCGGGAGAGGCCACAGATACGCAGTATTTT	CASTRLAGEATDTQYF
TRBV4-3	.	.	TRBJ2-1	TGCGCCAGCAGCCAAGGTTCAGGGGGGGACAATGAGCAGTTCTTC	CASSQGSGGDNEQFF
TRBV2	.	TRBD2	TRBJ2-5	TGTGCCAGCAGGGGGGGGAAAGGGGCCCAAGAGACCCAGTACTTC	CASRGGKGAQETQYF
TRBV15	.	.	TRBJ2-7	TGTGCCACCAGCCTAAACTACGAGCAGTACTTC	CATSLNYEQYF
TRBV27	.	.	TRBJ2-1	TGTGCCAGCAGTAACCGGGACCCTAATACACATGAGCAGTTCTTC	CASSNRDPNTHEQFF
TRBV24-1	few	.	TRBJ2-2	TGTGCCACCAGTGAAACCGGGGAGCTGTTTTTT	CATSETGELFF
TRBV3-1/TRBV3-2	.	.	TRBJ2-5	TGTGCCAGCAGCCAAGCTCGCCAAGAGACCCAGTACTTC	CASSQARQETQYF
TRBV27	.	TRBD2	TRBJ2-3	TGTGCCAGCAGTTTAAGGACTAGTTTTGGTTTCCCTACGCAGTATTTT	CASSLRTSFGFPTQYF
TRBV7-2	once	.	TRBJ1-5	TGTGCCAGCAGCTTATATGGGGGACTGCAGCCCCAGCATTTT	CASSLYGGLQPQHF
TRBV19	.	TRBD1	TRBJ1-2	TGTGCCAGTAGTATAGATACGGGACAGAACTATGGCTACACCTTC	CASSIDTGQNYGYTF
TRBV6-5	few	.	TRBJ2-7	TGTGCCAGCAGGAGCATCGGGACGATCTCCTACGAGCAGTACTTC	CASRSIGTISYEQYF
TRBV6-5	.	.	TRBJ2-3	TGTGCCAGCACCGCACAGGGAAAGAAGACAGATACGCAGTATTTT	CASTAQGKKTDTQYF
TRBV27	.	TRBD2	TRBJ2-7	TGTGCCAGCAGTCCCCACCCTAGCGGGAGGGCCAGTTACGAGCAGTACTTC	CASSPHPSGRASYEQYF
TRBV5-1	.	.	TRBJ1-5	TGCGCCAGCAGCTTGGGACTTAATAGCAATCAGCCCCAGCATTTT	CASSLGLNSNQPQHF
TRBV27	.	.	TRBJ2-1	TGTGCCAGCAGTTTATCCCCACGGGTCAGAGGTATCTCCTACAATGAGCAGTTCTTC	CASSLSPRVRGISYNEQFF